This paragraph covers one T cell receptor beta chain sequence. The data belong to a study of blood T cell repertoires in COVID-19. The overall study: Material from acute and convalescent COVID-19 was sourced from the United States, Italy and Spain. The analysed material was cDNA or gDNA that came from T cells, B-cell-depleted T cells, or PBMCs.

With 5 bases clipped from V and 4 bases from J, the junction kept 5 bases outside the gene matches. The CDR3 totals 14 residues. Germline-derived CDR1 and CDR2 are LNHDA and SQIVND (reference sequence). Original processing notes: Reference gene primers were amplified, and this amplification served to estimate nucleated cell counts. TCRdb's copy holds only in-frame clones and misses some; the assay was immunoSEQ multiplex PCR. V and J calls and clone size follow that table, whereas D and trimming were derived from the DNA. The sample has some 260,000 clones; around 88% are singletons. This chain joins TRBV19 and TRBJ1-2; 9 bases map to TRBD1. The sequence derives from an elderly man with acute or convalescent COVID-19. Sequencing was done on a sample of peripheral blood. The DNA of the CDR3 is TGTGCCAGTAGTCCGGGGACAGGGCGCTATGGCTACACCTTC. Residues: CASSPGTGRYGYTF. The full variable domain, its missing parts supplied by reference TRBV19 and TRBJ1-2, is DGGITQSPKYLFRKEGQNVTLSCEQNLNHDAMYWYRQDPGQGLRLIYYSQIVNDFQKGDIAEGYSVSREKKESFPLTVTSAQKNPTAFYLCASSPGTGRYGYTFGSGTRLTVV.